The T cell receptor (beta chain) under discussion was sequenced for a study of CD8 T cells in ankylosing spondylitis. General study findings and limits: What seemed typical of ankylosing spondylitis blood was a TCR beta motif built from several highly homologous variants.

As regards this clonotype: The antigen is not known.

Each CDR3 protein gets one entry after TCRdb re-called the 5' RACE reads with MiXCR. The sample carries more than 300,000 distinct CDR3 sequences, around 7.6% recorded once. Germline-derived CDR1 and CDR2 are DFQATT and SNEGSKA (reference sequence). Between the trimmed V and J ends, which lost 0 bases and 1 base, there was a span of 9 bases. This CDR3 contains 15 residues. The TCR originated in a male donor with ankylosing spondylitis. The chain couples TRBV20-1 to TRBJ1-4; no firm D call. The sample taken for sequencing was blood, either unsorted or a sorted T cell fraction (not recorded which). The CDR3 nucleotides are TGCAGTGCTAGAGATTTCGATCTAACTAATGAAAAACTGTTTTTT. Translating gives CSARDFDLTNEKLFF.